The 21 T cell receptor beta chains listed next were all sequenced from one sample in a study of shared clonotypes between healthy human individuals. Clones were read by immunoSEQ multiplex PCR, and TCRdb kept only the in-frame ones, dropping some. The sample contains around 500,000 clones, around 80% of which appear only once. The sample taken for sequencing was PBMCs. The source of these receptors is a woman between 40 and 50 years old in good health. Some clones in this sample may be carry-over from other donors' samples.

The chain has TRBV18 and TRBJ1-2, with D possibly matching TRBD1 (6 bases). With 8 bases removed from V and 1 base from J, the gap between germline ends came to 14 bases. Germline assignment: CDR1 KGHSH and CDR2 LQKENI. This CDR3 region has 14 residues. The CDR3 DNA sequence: TGTGCCAGCCAGGGGACTATTCTTAACTATGGCTACACCTTC. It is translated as CASQGTILNYGYTF. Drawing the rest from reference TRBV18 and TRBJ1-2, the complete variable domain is NAGVMQNPRHLVRRRGQEARLRCSPMKGHSHVYWYRQLPEEGLKFMVYLQKENIIDESGMPKERFSAEFPKEGPSILRIQQVVRGDSAAYFCASQGTILNYGYTFGSGTRLTVV.

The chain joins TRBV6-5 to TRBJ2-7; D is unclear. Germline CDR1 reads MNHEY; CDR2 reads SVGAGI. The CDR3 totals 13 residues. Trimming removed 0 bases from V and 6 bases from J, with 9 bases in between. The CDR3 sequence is CASSYSLVSEQYF. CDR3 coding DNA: TGTGCCAGCAGTTACTCTTTGGTATCCGAGCAGTACTTC.

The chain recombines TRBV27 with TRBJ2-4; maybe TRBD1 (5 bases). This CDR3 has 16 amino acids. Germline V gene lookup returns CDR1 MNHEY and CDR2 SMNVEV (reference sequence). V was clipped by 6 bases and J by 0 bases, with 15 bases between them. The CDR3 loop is CASRTTGFGAKNIQYF. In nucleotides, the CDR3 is TGTGCCAGCAGAACCACAGGTTTCGGAGCCAAAAACATTCAGTACTTC.

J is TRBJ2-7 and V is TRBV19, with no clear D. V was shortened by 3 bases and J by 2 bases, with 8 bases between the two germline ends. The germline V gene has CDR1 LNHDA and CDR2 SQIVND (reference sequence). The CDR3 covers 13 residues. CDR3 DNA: TGTGCCAGTAGTATTGGGTCGACCTACGAGCAGTACTTC. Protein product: CASSIGSTYEQYF.

The CDR3 is CASSFGGAGYEQYF. The DNA for the CDR3 is TGTGCCAGCAGTTTTGGGGGCGCGGGTTACGAGCAGTACTTC. The chain carries TRBV6-5 and TRBJ2-7; possibly TRBD1 for D (6 bases). CDR1 and CDR2 from the germline V gene are MNHEY and SVGAGI. Trimming cost V 4 bases and J 4 bases, with 14 bases left between them. This CDR3 contains 14 residues.

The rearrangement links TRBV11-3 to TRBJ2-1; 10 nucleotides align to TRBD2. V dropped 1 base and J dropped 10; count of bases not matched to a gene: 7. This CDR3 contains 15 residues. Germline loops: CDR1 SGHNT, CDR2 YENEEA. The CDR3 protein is CASSLGASGRGEQFF. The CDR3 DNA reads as TGTGCCAGCAGCTTAGGGGCTAGCGGGAGAGGGGAGCAGTTCTTC.

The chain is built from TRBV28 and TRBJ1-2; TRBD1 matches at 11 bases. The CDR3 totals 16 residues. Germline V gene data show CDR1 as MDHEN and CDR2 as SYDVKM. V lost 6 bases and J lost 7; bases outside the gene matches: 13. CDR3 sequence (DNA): TGTGCCAGCAGACCCCAGTCGTGGGACAGGGGGGGTGGCTACACCTTC. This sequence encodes CASRPQSWDRGGGYTF.

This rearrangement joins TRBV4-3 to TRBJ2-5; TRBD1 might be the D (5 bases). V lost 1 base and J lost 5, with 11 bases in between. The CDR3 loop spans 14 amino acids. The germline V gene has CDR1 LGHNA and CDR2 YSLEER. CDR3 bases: TGCGCCAGCAGCCAAGTGAGACAGTCGGAGACCCAGTACTTC. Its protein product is CASSQVRQSETQYF.

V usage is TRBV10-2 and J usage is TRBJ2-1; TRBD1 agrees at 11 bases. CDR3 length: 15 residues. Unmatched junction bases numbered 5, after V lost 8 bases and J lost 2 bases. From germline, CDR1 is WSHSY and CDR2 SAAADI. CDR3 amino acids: CASGGTGGTYNEQFF. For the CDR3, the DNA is TGCGCCAGCGGAGGGACAGGGGGAACCTACAATGAGCAGTTCTTC.

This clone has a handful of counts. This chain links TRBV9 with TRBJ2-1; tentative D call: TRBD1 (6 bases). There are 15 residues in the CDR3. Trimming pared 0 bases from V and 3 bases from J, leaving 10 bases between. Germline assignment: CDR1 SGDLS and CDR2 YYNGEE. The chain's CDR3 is CASSVDWTDYNEQFF. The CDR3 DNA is TGTGCCAGCAGCGTAGACTGGACAGACTACAATGAGCAGTTCTTC.

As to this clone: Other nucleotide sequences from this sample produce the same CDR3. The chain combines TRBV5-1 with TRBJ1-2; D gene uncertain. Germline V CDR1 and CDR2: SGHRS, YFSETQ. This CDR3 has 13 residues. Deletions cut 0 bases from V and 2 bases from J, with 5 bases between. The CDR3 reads CASSLGGNYGYTF. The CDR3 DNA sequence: TGCGCCAGCAGCTTGGGAGGGAACTATGGCTACACCTTC.

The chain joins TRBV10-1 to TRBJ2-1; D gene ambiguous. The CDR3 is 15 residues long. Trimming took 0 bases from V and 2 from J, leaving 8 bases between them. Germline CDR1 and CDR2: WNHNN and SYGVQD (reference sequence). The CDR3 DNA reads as TGCGCCAGCAGTGAGTCAGTGAGTCCCTACAATGAGCAGTTCTTC. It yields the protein CASSESVSPYNEQFF.

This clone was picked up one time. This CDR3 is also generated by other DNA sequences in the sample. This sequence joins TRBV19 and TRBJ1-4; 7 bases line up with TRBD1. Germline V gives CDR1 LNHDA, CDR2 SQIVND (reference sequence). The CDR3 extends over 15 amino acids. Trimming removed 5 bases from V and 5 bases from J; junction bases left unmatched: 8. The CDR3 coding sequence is TGTGCCAGTAGTCCCCGACAGGGTTCAAATGAAAAACTGTTTTTT. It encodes CASSPRQGSNEKLFF. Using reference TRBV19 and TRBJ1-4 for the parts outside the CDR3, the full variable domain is DGGITQSPKYLFRKEGQNVTLSCEQNLNHDAMYWYRQDPGQGLRLIYYSQIVNDFQKGDIAEGYSVSREKKESFPLTVTSAQKNPTAFYLCASSPRQGSNEKLFFGSGTQLSVL.

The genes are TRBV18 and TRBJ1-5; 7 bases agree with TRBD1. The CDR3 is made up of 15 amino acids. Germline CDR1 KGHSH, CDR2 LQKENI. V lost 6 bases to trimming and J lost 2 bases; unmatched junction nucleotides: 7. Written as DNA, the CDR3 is TGTGCCAGCTCGGAGGGGGCTCTAGGCAATCAGCCCCAGCATTTT. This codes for CASSEGALGNQPQHF.

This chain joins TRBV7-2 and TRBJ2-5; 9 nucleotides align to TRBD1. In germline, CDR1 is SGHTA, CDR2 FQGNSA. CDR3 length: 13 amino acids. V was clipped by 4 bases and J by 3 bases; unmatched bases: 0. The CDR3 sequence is CASSWDREETQYF. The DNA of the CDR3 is TGTGCCAGCAGCTGGGACAGGGAAGAGACCCAGTACTTC.

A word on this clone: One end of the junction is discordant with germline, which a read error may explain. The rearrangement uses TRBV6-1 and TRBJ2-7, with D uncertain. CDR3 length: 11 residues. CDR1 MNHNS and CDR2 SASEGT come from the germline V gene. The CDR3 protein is CASSEAIIQNF. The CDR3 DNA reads TGTGCCAGCAGTGAAGCGATAATACAGAACTTC.

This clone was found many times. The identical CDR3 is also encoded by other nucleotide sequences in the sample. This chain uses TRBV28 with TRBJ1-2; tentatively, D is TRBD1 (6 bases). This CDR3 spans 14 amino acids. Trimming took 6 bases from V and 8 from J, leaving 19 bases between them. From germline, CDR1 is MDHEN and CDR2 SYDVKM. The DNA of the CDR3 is TGTGCCAGCAGCCCTACAGGGTGGACCTGGGGCTACACCTTC. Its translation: CASSPTGWTWGYTF.

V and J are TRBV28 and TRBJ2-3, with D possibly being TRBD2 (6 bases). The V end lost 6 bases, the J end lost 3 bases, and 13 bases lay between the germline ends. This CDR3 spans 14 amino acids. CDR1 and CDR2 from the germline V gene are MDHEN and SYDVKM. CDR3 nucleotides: TGTGCCAGCAGGGAGCGGGTTGATACAGATACGCAGTATTTT. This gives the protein CASRERVDTDTQYF. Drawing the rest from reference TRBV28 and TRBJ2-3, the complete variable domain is DVKVTQSSRYLVKRTGEKVFLECVQDMDHENMFWYRQDPGLGLRLIYFSYDVKMKEKGDIPEGYSVSREKKERFSLILESASTNQTSMYLCASRERVDTDTQYFGPGTRLTVL.

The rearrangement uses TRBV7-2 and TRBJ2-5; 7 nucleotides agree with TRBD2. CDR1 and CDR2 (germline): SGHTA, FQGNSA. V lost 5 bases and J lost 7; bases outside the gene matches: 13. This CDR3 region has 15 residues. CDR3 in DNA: TGTGCCAGCAGCCGGGGGGACTCCACGGGGGGGACCCAGTACTTC. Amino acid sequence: CASSRGDSTGGTQYF.

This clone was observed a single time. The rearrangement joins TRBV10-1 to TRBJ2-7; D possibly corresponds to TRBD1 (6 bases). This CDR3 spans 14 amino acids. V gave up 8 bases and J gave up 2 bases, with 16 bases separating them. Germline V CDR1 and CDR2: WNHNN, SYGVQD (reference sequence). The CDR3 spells CASSTGPPTYEQYF. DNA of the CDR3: TGCGCCAGCTCTACAGGGCCCCCTACCTACGAGCAGTACTTC.

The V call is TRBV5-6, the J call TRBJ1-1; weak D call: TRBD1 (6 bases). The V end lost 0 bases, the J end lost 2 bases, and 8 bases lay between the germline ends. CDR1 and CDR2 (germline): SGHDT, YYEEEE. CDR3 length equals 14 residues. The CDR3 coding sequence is TGTGCCAGCAGCTTGGGGACAGAAAACACTGAAGCTTTCTTT. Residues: CASSLGTENTEAFF.